This TCR beta chain was captured by sequencing in a study of shared clonotypes between healthy human individuals. Germline CDR1 reads SNHLY; CDR2 reads FYNNEI. V was pared by 6 bases and J by 3 bases, with 7 bases of the junction left unmatched. The CDR3 has 15 amino acids. It was at deep level that the assay was run. Here immunoSEQ multiplex PCR was the method, and the copy in TCRdb shows in-frame clones only, minus some. The table has nearly 2 million clones, 85% to 95% seen once; the top ten hold 0.95% to 1.5%. General study points: Only blood underwent sampling, and tissue repertoires likely differ. Even with large depth, rarefaction showed that sorted-subset sequencing was incomplete. The genetic and exposure-history diversity represented was limited by few donors.

On this clone: Its antigen is still unknown. The same CDR3 can be traced to other DNA sequences in this sample.

Positively selected for CCR7, the CD45RO-negative cells used as naive CD8 cells excluded terminally differentiated effector memory CD45RA+ cells. This chain links TRBV2 with TRBJ2-3; 9 bases are a match to TRBD1. Sequenced: naive CD8+ T cells sorted from blood. The sequence came from a man between 18 and 29 years old in good health. This chain's CDR3 is CASSPGQGNTDTQYF. CDR3 bases: TGTGCCAGCAGCCCTGGACAGGGGAATACAGATACGCAGTATTTT.